One sample yielded the 21 T cell receptor beta chains listed below, sequenced in a study of blood T cell repertoires in COVID-19. The repertoire was sequenced with immunoSEQ multiplex PCR; TCRdb's copy has only in-frame clones and lacks some. This sample carries under 150,000 clones, 80% to 90% of them seen once, and the ten largest clones take around 2.3%. The sequencing sample was made of PBMCs or T cells enriched from blood (not recorded which). The receptors originated from a woman aged 45-65 years who had recovered from COVID-19.

CDR3 DNA: TGTGCCAGCAGCTTAGAAGGGGGAGGGACTGAAGCTTTCTTT. Protein: CASSLEGGGTEAFF. V and J are TRBV11-2 and TRBJ1-1; D may be TRBD1 (6 bases). Trimming removed 0 bases from V and 5 bases from J, with 10 bases in between. The CDR3 extends over 14 amino acids. CDR1 and CDR2 from the germline V gene are SGHAT and FQNNGV.

The chain recombines TRBV2 with TRBJ1-5, with 8 nucleotides matching TRBD1. The ends lost 4 bases at V and 5 bases at J; junction bases unmatched: 4. The V gene's germline CDR1 is SNHLY and CDR2 FYNNEI. CDR3 length: 14 amino acids. CDR3 sequence (DNA): TGTGCCAGCAGTGGGACAGGGCGACATCAGCCCCAGCATTTT. This codes for CASSGTGRHQPQHF.

This CDR3 is CASSVSGRTDTQYF. The CDR3 DNA is TGTGCCAGCAGCGTATCTGGGCGCACAGATACGCAGTATTTT. This sequence joins TRBV9 and TRBJ2-3, with D unclear. The CDR3 has 14 residues. Germline CDR1 and CDR2: SGDLS and YYNGEE. V shed 1 base and J shed 1 base, with 7 bases lying between them.

This chain uses TRBV28 with TRBJ1-1, with 7 nucleotides matching TRBD1. Trimming removed 8 bases from V and 2 bases from J; junction bases left unmatched: 11. This CDR3 region has 15 residues. The germline CDR1 and CDR2 sequences are MDHEN and SYDVKM. The CDR3 region has the DNA TGTGCCAGCTACCGGGACAGCCAAAGAAACACTGAAGCTTTCTTT. Its protein is CASYRDSQRNTEAFF.

The chain joins TRBV12-3 or TRBV12-4 to TRBJ2-1; a weak D match, TRBD2 (6 bases). This CDR3 spans 11 amino acids. Trimming pared 8 bases from V and 9 bases from J, leaving 11 bases between. The CDR3 is CASLGGFEQFF. Written as DNA, the CDR3 is TGTGCCAGCCTGGGGGGTTTTGAGCAGTTCTTC.

The rearrangement links TRBV24-1 to TRBJ2-3; perhaps TRBD1 as D (6 bases). Germline V CDR1 and CDR2: KGHDR, SFDVKD. The CDR3 is 15 amino acids. V was pared by 4 bases and J by 3 bases, with 13 bases between. CDR3 protein: CATSDPSTGTDTQYF. For the CDR3, the DNA is TGTGCCACCAGTGACCCTTCAACAGGGACAGATACGCAGTATTTT.

The table lists this clone with a count of one. V gene TRBV10-2 combines with J gene TRBJ2-1, with D perhaps TRBD1 (6 bases). Germline CDR1 and CDR2: WSHSY and SAAADI. The CDR3 has 14 residues. The germline V and J ends were trimmed by 7 bases and 9 bases, with 19 bases remaining between them. DNA of the CDR3: TGCGCCAGCACGGGGTTCGAGGGGGTGATTGAGCAGTTCTTC. Translating it yields CASTGFEGVIEQFF.

This chain connects TRBV7-2 to TRBJ2-5; 12 nucleotides line up with TRBD2. Unmatched junction bases numbered 9, after V lost 2 bases and J lost 5 bases. Germline V CDR1 and CDR2: SGHTA, FQGNSA. The CDR3 covers 17 residues. The CDR3 DNA reads TGTGCCAGCAGCTTAATCGCTAGCGGGGGGGCCGGGGAGACCCAGTACTTC. It translates to CASSLIASGGAGETQYF. The variable domain in full, completed from reference TRBV7-2 and TRBJ2-5, reads GAGVSQSPSNKVTEKGKDVELRCDPISGHTALYWYRQSLGQGLEFLIYFQGNSAPDKSGLPSDRFSAERTGGSVSTLTIQRTQQEDSAVYLCASSLIASGGAGETQYFGPGTRLLVL.

For the CDR3, the DNA is TGTGCCAGCAGCTTAACAGGACAGACTAGCAATGAAAAACTGTTTTTT. This encodes CASSLTGQTSNEKLFF. This rearrangement joins TRBV7-9 to TRBJ1-4; D is perhaps TRBD1 (6 bases). Between the trimmed V and J ends, which lost 2 bases and 5 bases, there was a span of 15 bases. This CDR3 has 16 amino acids. Germline V gene sequence: CDR1 SEHNR, CDR2 FQNEAQ (reference sequence).

This chain uses TRBV29-1 with TRBJ1-1; D is ambiguous. CDR3 length equals 11 residues. Germline V gives CDR1 SQVTM, CDR2 ANQGSEA. V lost 3 bases, J lost 8 bases, and 10 bases lay in between. Here the CDR3 reads CSVDHSTEAFF. DNA of the CDR3: TGCAGCGTTGACCACAGTACAGAAGCTTTCTTT.

The sample holds a few counts of this clone. CDR3: CASSLGTTQNTEAFF. Here the CDR3 DNA reads TGTGCCAGCAGCTTGGGCACCACACAGAACACTGAAGCTTTCTTT. The rearrangement uses TRBV5-4 and TRBJ1-1; no firm D call. Trimming took off 0 bases at V and 1 base at J, with 10 bases between the two ends. In germline, CDR1 is SGHNT, CDR2 YYREEE (reference sequence). This CDR3 is 15 amino acids long.

The genes are TRBV5-1 and TRBJ2-2; the D is unclear. CDR1 SGHRS and CDR2 YFSETQ come from the germline V gene. This CDR3 has 16 amino acids. V was clipped by 0 bases and J by 2 bases, with 11 bases between them. CDR3 loop: CASSLDTARNTGELFF. The CDR3 bases are TGCGCCAGCAGCTTGGATACTGCGCGAAACACCGGGGAGCTGTTTTTT.

V gene TRBV27 combines with J gene TRBJ2-7, with 7 bases fitting TRBD1. After removal of 2 bases from V and 6 bases from J, the junction contained 4 bases not matched to a gene. Germline CDR1 is MNHEY and CDR2 is SMNVEV (reference sequence). This CDR3 contains 13 residues. The CDR3 nucleotides are TGTGCCAGCAGTTTAGGGCCAGGGGGCGAGCAGTACTTC. It encodes CASSLGPGGEQYF.

J is TRBJ2-6 and V is TRBV12-3 or TRBV12-4; D not certain. This CDR3 region has 13 residues. V lost 5 bases and J lost 12, with 14 bases in between. This chain's CDR3 is CASSPLQPGVLTF. The CDR3, as DNA: TGTGCCAGCAGTCCCCTTCAACCAGGCGTCCTGACTTTC.

The V gene is TRBV2, the J gene TRBJ2-2; 8 bases are a match to TRBD1. The CDR3 totals 15 residues. CDR1 SNHLY and CDR2 FYNNEI come from the germline V gene. With V trimmed by 3 bases and J by 3 bases, 3 bases remained unmatched. CDR3 amino acids: CASSEGTGDTGELFF. CDR3 sequence (DNA): TGTGCCAGCAGTGAGGGGACAGGAGACACCGGGGAGCTGTTTTTT.

This clone was recorded once. J is TRBJ2-1 and V is TRBV19, with TRBD2 as a possible D gene (5 bases). The CDR3 has 12 residues. Germline V CDR1 and CDR2: LNHDA, SQIVND (reference sequence). Trimming cost V 10 bases and J 7 bases, with 14 bases left between them. The CDR3 loop is CATKLEPNEQFF. The CDR3 nucleotides read TGTGCCACCAAACTAGAACCTAATGAGCAGTTCTTC. Supplemented by reference TRBV19 and TRBJ2-1, the full variable domain reads DGGITQSPKYLFRKEGQNVTLSCEQNLNHDAMYWYRQDPGQGLRLIYYSQIVNDFQKGDIAEGYSVSREKKESFPLTVTSAQKNPTAFYLCATKLEPNEQFFGPGTRLTVL.

The chain carries TRBV9 and TRBJ2-2; tentatively, D is TRBD1 (6 bases). From germline, CDR1 is SGDLS and CDR2 YYNGEE. Trimming pared 0 bases from V and 5 bases from J, leaving 11 bases between. The CDR3 runs 15 residues. Written as DNA, the CDR3 is TGTGCCAGCAGCGTAGAGGGGGTTGGGACCGGGGAGCTGTTTTTT. This codes for CASSVEGVGTGELFF.

This chain uses TRBV18 with TRBJ2-5; D is unresolved. The CDR3 runs 12 residues. Germline assignment: CDR1 KGHSH and CDR2 LQKENI. The ends were cut back, 3 bases at V and 3 bases at J, with 5 bases in the middle. CDR3: CASSPTKETQYF. The CDR3 DNA reads as TGTGCCAGCTCACCGACAAAAGAGACCCAGTACTTC.

The chain links TRBV7-9 to TRBJ2-3; 8 nucleotides line up with TRBD1. Trimming took 5 bases from V and 1 from J; bases not matched to a gene: 5. Germline V gene lookup returns CDR1 SEHNR and CDR2 FQNEAQ (reference sequence). This CDR3 has 15 residues. CDR3 loop: CASSPGQGRTDTQYF. The CDR3, as DNA: TGTGCCAGCAGCCCAGGACAGGGCCGCACAGATACGCAGTATTTT.

The rearrangement joins TRBV9 to TRBJ2-2; no definite D call. The CDR3 consists of 14 residues. V dropped 1 base and J dropped 2 bases, with 6 bases sitting between them. Germline values: CDR1 SGDLS, CDR2 YYNGEE. The CDR3 nucleotides are TGTGCCAGCAGCGTATCCGTTAACACCGGGGAGCTGTTTTTT. Its translation: CASSVSVNTGELFF.

CDR3 DNA sequence: TGTGCCTGGAGTGCCGACAACTACGAGCAGTACTTC. It is translated as CAWSADNYEQYF. The chain carries TRBV30 and TRBJ2-7, with D unresolved. This CDR3 spans 12 amino acids. Trimming took 1 base from V and 3 from J, leaving 7 bases between them. The germline V gene has CDR1 GTSNPN and CDR2 SVGIG (reference sequence).